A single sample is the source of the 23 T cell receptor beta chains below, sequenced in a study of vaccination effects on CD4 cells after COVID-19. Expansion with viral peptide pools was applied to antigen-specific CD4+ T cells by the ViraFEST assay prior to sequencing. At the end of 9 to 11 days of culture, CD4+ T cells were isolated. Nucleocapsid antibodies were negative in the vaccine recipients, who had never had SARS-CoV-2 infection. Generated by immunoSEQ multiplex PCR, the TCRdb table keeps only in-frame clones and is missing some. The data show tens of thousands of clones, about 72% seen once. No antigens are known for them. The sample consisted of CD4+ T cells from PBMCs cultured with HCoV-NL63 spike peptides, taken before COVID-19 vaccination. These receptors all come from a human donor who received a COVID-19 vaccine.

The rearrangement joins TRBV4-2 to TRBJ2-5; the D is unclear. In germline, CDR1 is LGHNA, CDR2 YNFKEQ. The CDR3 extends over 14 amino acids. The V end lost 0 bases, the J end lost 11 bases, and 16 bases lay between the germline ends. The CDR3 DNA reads TGTGCCAGCAGCCAAGATCTAGGCCGAAATTTGCAGTACTTC. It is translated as CASSQDLGRNLQYF.

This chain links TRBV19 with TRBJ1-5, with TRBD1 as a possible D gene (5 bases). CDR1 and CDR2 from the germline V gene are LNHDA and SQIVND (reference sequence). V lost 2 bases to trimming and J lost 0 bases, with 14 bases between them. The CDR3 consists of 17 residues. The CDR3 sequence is CASSIWGPIPSNQPQHF. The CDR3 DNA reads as TGTGCCAGTAGTATATGGGGACCGATACCTAGCAATCAGCCCCAGCATTTT. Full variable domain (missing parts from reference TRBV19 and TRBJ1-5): DGGITQSPKYLFRKEGQNVTLSCEQNLNHDAMYWYRQDPGQGLRLIYYSQIVNDFQKGDIAEGYSVSREKKESFPLTVTSAQKNPTAFYLCASSIWGPIPSNQPQHFGDGTRLSIL.

CDR3: CASSQADGSSTDTQYF. The CDR3, as DNA: TGCGCCAGCAGCCAAGCCGACGGTTCTAGCACAGATACGCAGTATTTT. The chain recombines TRBV4-1 with TRBJ2-3; no reliable D call. In germline, CDR1 is MGHRA, CDR2 YSYEKL. The V end was cut by 1 base, the J end by 0 bases, with 11 bases between. The CDR3 is 16 amino acids.

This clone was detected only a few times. CDR3 nucleotides: TGTGCCAGCAGCTTATCGCGGGAGCAGCCCCAGCATTTT. Its translation is CASSLSREQPQHF. The V call is TRBV7-9, the J call TRBJ1-5; D remains ambiguous. Trimming removed 2 bases from V and 7 bases from J, with 9 bases in between. The CDR3 totals 13 residues. Germline CDR1 SEHNR, CDR2 FQNEAQ (reference sequence).

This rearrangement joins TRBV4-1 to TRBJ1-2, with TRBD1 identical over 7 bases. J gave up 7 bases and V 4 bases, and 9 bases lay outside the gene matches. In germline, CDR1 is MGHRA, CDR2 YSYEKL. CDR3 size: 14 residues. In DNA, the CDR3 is TGCGCCAGCAGCCGTACAGGGGACGAAGGTGGCTACACCTTC. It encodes CASSRTGDEGGYTF.

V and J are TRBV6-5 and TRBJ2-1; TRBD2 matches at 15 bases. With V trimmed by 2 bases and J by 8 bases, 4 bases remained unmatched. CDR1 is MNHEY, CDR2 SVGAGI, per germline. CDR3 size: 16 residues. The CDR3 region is CASSYRGLAGGYEQFF. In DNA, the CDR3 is TGTGCCAGCAGTTACCGTGGACTAGCGGGGGGGTATGAGCAGTTCTTC.

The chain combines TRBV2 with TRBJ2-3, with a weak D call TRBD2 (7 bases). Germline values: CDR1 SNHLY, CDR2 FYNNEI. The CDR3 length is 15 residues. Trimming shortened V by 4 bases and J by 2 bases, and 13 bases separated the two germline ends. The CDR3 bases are TGTGCCAGCAGTGTCGCGGGGGCCTTCACAGATACGCAGTATTTT. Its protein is CASSVAGAFTDTQYF.

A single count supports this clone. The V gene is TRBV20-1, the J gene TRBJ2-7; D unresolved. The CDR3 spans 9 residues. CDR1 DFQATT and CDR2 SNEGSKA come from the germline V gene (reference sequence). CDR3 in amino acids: CSAYPRQRV. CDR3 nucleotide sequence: TGCAGTGCCTACCCGCGTCAGAGGGTC.

The CDR3 region has the DNA TGTGCCAGCTCACCCACAGGTGATGAAGCTTTCTTT. Protein product: CASSPTGDEAFF. The V and J genes are TRBV18 and TRBJ1-1, with TRBD1 as a possible D gene (5 bases). Germline V gives CDR1 KGHSH, CDR2 LQKENI. The CDR3 sequence is 12 residues long. Trimming cost V 3 bases and J 7 bases, with 9 bases left between them. Looking up the rest from reference TRBV18 and TRBJ1-1 gives the full variable domain: NAGVMQNPRHLVRRRGQEARLRCSPMKGHSHVYWYRQLPEEGLKFMVYLQKENIIDESGMPKERFSAEFPKEGPSILRIQQVVRGDSAAYFCASSPTGDEAFFGQGTRLTVV.

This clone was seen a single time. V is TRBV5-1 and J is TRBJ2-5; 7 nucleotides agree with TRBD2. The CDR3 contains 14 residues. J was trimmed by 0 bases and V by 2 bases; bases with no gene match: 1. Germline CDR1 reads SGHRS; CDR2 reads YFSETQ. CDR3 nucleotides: TGCGCCAGCAGCTTACGGGGGGACCAAGAGACCCAGTACTTC. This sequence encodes CASSLRGDQETQYF.

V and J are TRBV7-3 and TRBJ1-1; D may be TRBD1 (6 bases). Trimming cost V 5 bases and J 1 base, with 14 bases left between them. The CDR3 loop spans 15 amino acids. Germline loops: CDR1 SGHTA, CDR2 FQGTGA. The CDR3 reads CASSLGDISNTEAFF. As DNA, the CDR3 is TGTGCCAGCAGCCTAGGGGACATCTCGAACACTGAAGCTTTCTTT.

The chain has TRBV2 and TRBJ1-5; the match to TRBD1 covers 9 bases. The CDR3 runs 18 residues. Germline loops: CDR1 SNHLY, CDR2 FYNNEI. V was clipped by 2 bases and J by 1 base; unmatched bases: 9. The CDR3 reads CASSEHGTGMISNQPQHF. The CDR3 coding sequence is TGTGCCAGCAGTGAACACGGGACAGGGATGATCAGCAATCAGCCCCAGCATTTT.

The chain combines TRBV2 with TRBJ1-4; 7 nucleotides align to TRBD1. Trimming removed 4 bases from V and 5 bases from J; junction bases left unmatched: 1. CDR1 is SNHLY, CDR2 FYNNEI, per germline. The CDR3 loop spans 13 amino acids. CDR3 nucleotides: TGTGCCAGCAGTGCCAGGGGGAATGAAAAACTGTTTTTT. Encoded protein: CASSARGNEKLFF.

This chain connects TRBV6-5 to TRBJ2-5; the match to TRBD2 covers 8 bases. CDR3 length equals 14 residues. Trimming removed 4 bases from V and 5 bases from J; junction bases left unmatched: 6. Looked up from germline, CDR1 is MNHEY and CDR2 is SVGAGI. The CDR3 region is CASSWGLGVETQYF. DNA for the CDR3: TGTGCCAGCAGTTGGGGACTAGGGGTTGAGACCCAGTACTTC.

CDR3 loop: CASASSVWGTGELFF. The CDR3 coding sequence is TGCGCCAGCGCCAGCAGCGTTTGGGGCACCGGGGAGCTGTTTTTT. The chain combines TRBV4-1 with TRBJ2-2; D is ambiguous. The length of the CDR3 is 15 residues. V was cut by 8 bases and J by 4 bases, with 17 bases left in between. Germline V gene lookup returns CDR1 MGHRA and CDR2 YSYEKL.

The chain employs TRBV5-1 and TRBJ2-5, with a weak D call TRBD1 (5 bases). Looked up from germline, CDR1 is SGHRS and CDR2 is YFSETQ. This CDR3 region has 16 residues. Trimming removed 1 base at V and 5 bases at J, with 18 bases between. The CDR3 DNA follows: TGCGCCAGCAGCTTGTTTTACCCAGGGAATGCGGAGACCCAGTACTTC. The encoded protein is CASSLFYPGNAETQYF. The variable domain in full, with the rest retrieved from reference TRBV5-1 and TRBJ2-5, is KAGVTQTPRYLIKTRGQQVTLSCSPISGHRSVSWYQQTPGQGLQFLFEYFSETQRNKGNFPGRFSGRQFSNSRSEMNVSTLELGDSALYLCASSLFYPGNAETQYFGPGTRLLVL.

CDR3 DNA: TGTGCCACCAGTGAGGATGGGACTAGCAATCAGCCCCAGCATTTT. This sequence encodes CATSEDGTSNQPQHF. This chain connects TRBV24-1 to TRBJ1-5, with TRBD1 as a possible D gene (5 bases). The CDR3 is 15 amino acids. Trimming took 4 bases from V and 0 from J, leaving 9 bases between them. CDR1 is KGHDR and CDR2 is SFDVKD in the germline V gene.

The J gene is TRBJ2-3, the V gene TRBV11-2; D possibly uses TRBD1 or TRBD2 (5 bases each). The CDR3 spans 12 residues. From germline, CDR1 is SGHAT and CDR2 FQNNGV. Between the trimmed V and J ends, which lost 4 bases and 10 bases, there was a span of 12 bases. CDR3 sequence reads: CASSSPGPPQYF. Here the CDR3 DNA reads TGTGCCAGCAGCTCCCCGGGGCCCCCGCAGTATTTT. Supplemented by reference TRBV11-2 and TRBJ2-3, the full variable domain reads EAGVAQSPRYKIIEKRQSVAFWCNPISGHATLYWYQQILGQGPKLLIQFQNNGVVDDSQLPKDRFSAERLKGVDSTLKIQPAKLEDSAVYLCASSSPGPPQYFGPGTRLTVL.

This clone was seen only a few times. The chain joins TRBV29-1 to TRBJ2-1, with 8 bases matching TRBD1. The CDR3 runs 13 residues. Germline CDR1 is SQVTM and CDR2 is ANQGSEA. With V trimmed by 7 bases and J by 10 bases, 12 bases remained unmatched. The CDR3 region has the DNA TGCAGCGCCAGGACAGGGTCAACTACCGAGCAGTTCTTC. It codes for CSARTGSTTEQFF.

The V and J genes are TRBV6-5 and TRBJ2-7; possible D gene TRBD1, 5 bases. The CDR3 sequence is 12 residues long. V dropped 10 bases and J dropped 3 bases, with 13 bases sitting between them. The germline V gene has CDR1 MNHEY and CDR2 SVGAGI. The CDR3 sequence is CAISDTYYEQYV. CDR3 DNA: TGTGCCATCTCGGACACATACTACGAGCAGTACGTC.

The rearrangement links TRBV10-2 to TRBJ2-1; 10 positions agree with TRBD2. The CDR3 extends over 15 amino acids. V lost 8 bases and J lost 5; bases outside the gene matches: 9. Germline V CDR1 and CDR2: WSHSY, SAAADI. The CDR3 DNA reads TGCGCCAGCCGCAGAACTAGCGGGGCGCACAATGAGCAGTTCTTC. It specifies CASRRTSGAHNEQFF.

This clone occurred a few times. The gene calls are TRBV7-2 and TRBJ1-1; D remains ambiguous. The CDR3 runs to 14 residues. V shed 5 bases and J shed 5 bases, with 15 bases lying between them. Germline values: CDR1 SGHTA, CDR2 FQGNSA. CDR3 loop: CASSIGRWDTEAFF. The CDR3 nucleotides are TGTGCCAGCAGCATCGGTAGATGGGATACTGAAGCTTTCTTT.

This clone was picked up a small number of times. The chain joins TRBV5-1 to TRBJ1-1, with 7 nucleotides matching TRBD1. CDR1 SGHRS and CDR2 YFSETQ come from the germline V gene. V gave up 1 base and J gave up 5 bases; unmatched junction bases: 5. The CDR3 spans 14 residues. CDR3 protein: CASSLRSGGTEAFF. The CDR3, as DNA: TGCGCCAGCAGCTTGAGGTCAGGGGGAACTGAAGCTTTCTTT.